This is a list of T cell receptor beta chains from one sample in a study of blood T cell repertoires in COVID-19. Clones were read by immunoSEQ multiplex PCR, and TCRdb kept only the in-frame ones, dropping some. The top ten hold approximately 4% of the sample, which has approximately 220,000 clones, 80% to 90% seen once. Sequenced sample: PBMCs or T cells enriched from blood (not recorded which). The origin of the receptors is a woman younger than 45 who had been exposed to COVID-19. The CDR3 runs from the conserved cysteine through the conserved F or W. The D gene is left open where the match is weak. Clone sizes are given selectively: once, few, many, or a class where the clone is expanded.

DNA: TGTGCCAGCAGCTTGGGACAGGGCAATCAGCCCCAGCATTTT; CDR3: CASSLGQGNQPQHF; V: TRBV7-9; size: -; D: TRBD1; J: TRBJ1-5
DNA: TGTGCCAGCAGCCATGGGGGCGCCTCTGGAAACACCATATATTTT; CDR3: CASSHGGASGNTIYF; V: TRBV7-6; size: few; D: -; J: TRBJ1-3
DNA: TGTGCCACCAGCAGGGATTTCGGTCAGCCCCAGCATTTT; CDR3: CATSRDFGQPQHF; V: TRBV24-1; size: -; D: -; J: TRBJ1-5
DNA: TGTGCCACCAGTGAAGAAGGGCAGGGGCGGGATGAGCAGTTCTTC; CDR3: CATSEEGQGRDEQFF; V: TRBV24-1; size: -; D: -; J: TRBJ2-1
DNA: TGCGCCAGCAGCTTGGTTTCAGGGGCGTTCACTGAAGCTTTCTTT; CDR3: CASSLVSGAFTEAFF; V: TRBV5-1; size: -; D: -; J: TRBJ1-1
DNA: TGTGCCAGCAGTGAATGGCTGACAGGGGGGGCTGAAGCTTTCTTT; CDR3: CASSEWLTGGAEAFF; V: TRBV6-1; size: -; D: TRBD1; J: TRBJ1-1
DNA: TGCGCCAGCAGCGGGGACAGGGGCGGCTACACCTTC; CDR3: CASSGDRGGYTF; V: TRBV5-1; size: -; D: TRBD1; J: TRBJ1-2
DNA: TGCAGCGTCCCCGAGAGTTACTATGGCTACACCTTC; CDR3: CSVPESYYGYTF; V: TRBV29-1; size: -; D: -; J: TRBJ1-2
DNA: TGCGCCAGCAGCTTTGGGACAGGGGAGTTCTATGGCTACACCTTC; CDR3: CASSFGTGEFYGYTF; V: TRBV5-1; size: few; D: TRBD1; J: TRBJ1-2
DNA: TGTGCCAGCTCACCAAGTGTGCGCCCAGGGGCTAACTATGGCTACACCTTC; CDR3: CASSPSVRPGANYGYTF; V: TRBV18; size: -; D: -; J: TRBJ1-2
DNA: TGCAGTGCTAGTGGCCTGGGCCAGGAGGATAGCAATCAGCCCCAGCATTTT; CDR3: CSASGLGQEDSNQPQHF; V: TRBV20-1; size: few; D: -; J: TRBJ1-5
DNA: TGTGCCAGCAGCCGCCCCAGGGTAGGGACTGAAGCTTTCTTT; CDR3: CASSRPRVGTEAFF; V: TRBV13; size: few; D: -; J: TRBJ1-1
DNA: TGCGCCAGCAGCTTGGGTACAGGGGGCACTGAAGCTTTCTTT; CDR3: CASSLGTGGTEAFF; V: TRBV5-1; size: -; D: TRBD1; J: TRBJ1-1
DNA: TGTGCCAGCAGTTACTCTGGAGTTCCCCCTCGAGAGCAGTTCTTC; CDR3: CASSYSGVPPREQFF; V: TRBV6-7; size: -; D: -; J: TRBJ2-1
DNA: TGTGCCAGCAGCCACTCTGCAGCGGGGGGGACCCCCTCCTACAATGAGCAGTTCTTC; CDR3: CASSHSAAGGTPSYNEQFF; V: TRBV3-1/TRBV3-2; size: -; D: TRBD2; J: TRBJ2-1
DNA: TGTGCCAGCTCACGTACGGCAGGCGCGGGCTACGAGCAGTACTTC; CDR3: CASSRTAGAGYEQYF; V: TRBV18; size: -; D: -; J: TRBJ2-7
DNA: TGTGCCAGCAGCGTAGCAAGGGGCCACGAGACCCAGTACTTC; CDR3: CASSVARGHETQYF; V: TRBV9; size: -; D: -; J: TRBJ2-5
DNA: TGTGCCAGCTCTACAGGGGTTGACTATGGCTACACCTTC; CDR3: CASSTGVDYGYTF; V: TRBV18; size: -; D: TRBD1; J: TRBJ1-2
DNA: TGTGCCACCAGTGACCCGGGTAGAGGAAACACCATATATTTT; CDR3: CATSDPGRGNTIYF; V: TRBV24-1; size: -; D: -; J: TRBJ1-3
DNA: TGTGCCAGCAGTTTATCCTTTGAGAATCAGCCCCAGCATTTT; CDR3: CASSLSFENQPQHF; V: TRBV27; size: -; D: -; J: TRBJ1-5
DNA: TGTGCCACCAGCCCGGGGGGAACTAATGAAAAACTGTTTTTT; CDR3: CATSPGGTNEKLFF; V: TRBV15; size: -; D: -; J: TRBJ1-4
DNA: TGTGCCAGCAGCGTAGATACAACAGGAGAGAACACTGAAGCTTTCTTT; CDR3: CASSVDTTGENTEAFF; V: TRBV9; size: -; D: -; J: TRBJ1-1
DNA: TGTGCCACCAGTGCACCGACTCAGAGCTCCTACAATGAGCAGTTCTTC; CDR3: CATSAPTQSSYNEQFF; V: TRBV24-1; size: -; D: -; J: TRBJ2-1
DNA: TGTGCCACCAGTGATTTGCCCAAGACAGGACAGAATCAGCCCCAGCATTTT; CDR3: CATSDLPKTGQNQPQHF; V: TRBV24-1; size: -; D: -; J: TRBJ1-5
DNA: TGTGCCAGCAGCGTTACAGCAGGGATACCTGGGGAGCTGTTTTTT; CDR3: CASSVTAGIPGELFF; V: TRBV14; size: -; D: -; J: TRBJ2-2
DNA: TGCGCCAGCAGCCCTCGGACAGGGAGTGGCTCACCCCTCCACTTT; CDR3: CASSPRTGSGSPLHF; V: TRBV5-1; size: once; D: TRBD1; J: TRBJ1-6
DNA: TGTGCCTGGAGGGGACAATTCTACAATGAGCAGTTCTTC; CDR3: CAWRGQFYNEQFF; V: TRBV30; size: -; D: -; J: TRBJ2-1
DNA: TGTGCCTGGACCGAACCGGGCTCCTACAATGAGCAGTTCTTC; CDR3: CAWTEPGSYNEQFF; V: TRBV30; size: -; D: -; J: TRBJ2-1
DNA: TGTGCCAGCAGTTACTCGGGGAGGGGTGGTACCAAGCAGTACTTC; CDR3: CASSYSGRGGTKQYF; V: TRBV6-5; size: -; D: TRBD2; J: TRBJ2-7
DNA: TGTGCCACCACGGGAGGGGACCGTTCCAATGAGCAGTTCTTC; CDR3: CATTGGDRSNEQFF; V: TRBV2; size: -; D: TRBD2; J: TRBJ2-1
DNA: TGTGCCAGCAGAGCGACTGGAGGTGAAAAACTGTTTTTT; CDR3: CASRATGGEKLFF; V: TRBV12-3/TRBV12-4; size: -; D: -; J: TRBJ1-4
DNA: TGTGCCTGGAGTCAGGGTAACTATGGCTACACCTTC; CDR3: CAWSQGNYGYTF; V: TRBV30; size: -; D: -; J: TRBJ1-2
DNA: TGTGCCAGCAGCTTGCGGCTAGCGGGGGGTAACACAGATACGCAGTATTTT; CDR3: CASSLRLAGGNTDTQYF; V: TRBV5-4; size: -; D: TRBD2; J: TRBJ2-3
DNA: TGTGCCGCGGAGGGGGGGGCCCTTGACGAGCAGTACTTC; CDR3: CAAEGGALDEQYF; V: TRBV2; size: -; D: -; J: TRBJ2-7
DNA: TGTGCCAGCAGCACAACAGGGGGCAGCGAAAAACTGTTTTTT; CDR3: CASSTTGGSEKLFF; V: TRBV11-2; size: -; D: TRBD1; J: TRBJ1-4
DNA: TGTGCCAGCAGCCCTAGCGGGGGGCTGTCTGAAGCTTTCTTT; CDR3: CASSPSGGLSEAFF; V: TRBV13; size: -; D: -; J: TRBJ1-1
DNA: TGTGCCAGCAGCGCGGACAGGTTAAGCAATCAGCCCCAGCATTTT; CDR3: CASSADRLSNQPQHF; V: TRBV4-2; size: -; D: TRBD1; J: TRBJ1-5
DNA: TGTGCCAGCAGCTTGGGGGCGGACAGGGGATCTAGGACTGAGCAGTTCTTC; CDR3: CASSLGADRGSRTEQFF; V: TRBV5-4; size: -; D: TRBD1; J: TRBJ2-1
DNA: TGTGCCAGCAGTTTTGTCGGGACAGGGTTCACCGGGGAGCTGTTTTTT; CDR3: CASSFVGTGFTGELFF; V: TRBV6-5; size: -; D: TRBD1; J: TRBJ2-2
DNA: TGTGCCAGCAGCCCCAGAGGGCTCTATGGCTACACCTTC; CDR3: CASSPRGLYGYTF; V: TRBV7-9; size: once; D: -; J: TRBJ1-2
DNA: TGTGCCAGCAGCTTAACCAGGGGTAATTCACCCCTCCACTTT; CDR3: CASSLTRGNSPLHF; V: TRBV7-2; size: few; D: -; J: TRBJ1-6
DNA: TGTGCCAGCTCACCAGGGGGGGCCACAGATACGCAGTATTTT; CDR3: CASSPGGATDTQYF; V: TRBV18; size: once; D: -; J: TRBJ2-3